These 32 T cell receptor beta chains were all obtained from the same sample, sequenced in a study of CD8 T cells in ankylosing spondylitis. TCRdb re-derived calls from the 5' RACE reads in MiXCR, one entry per CDR3 protein. The sample contains 250,000 to 350,000 distinct CDR3 sequences, 15% to 25% of which appear only once. Sequencing used blood, either unsorted or a sorted T cell fraction (not recorded which). The receptors come from a male donor with ankylosing spondylitis or in good health (not recorded which).

A few counts support this clonotype. V gene TRBV10-2 combines with J gene TRBJ1-4; D uncertain. Germline CDR1 and CDR2: WSHSY and SAAADI. V gave up 3 bases and J gave up 4 bases, with 12 bases separating them. The CDR3 extends over 15 amino acids. Here the CDR3 reads CASSDEQSLNEKLFF. CDR3 bases: TGCGCCAGCAGTGATGAACAGAGCCTTAATGAAAAACTGTTTTTT.

CDR3 nucleotide sequence: TGCAGTGCTAGAGCCGGACTAGCGGGAGCGACCCAGTACTTC. Amino acids: CSARAGLAGATQYF. V and J are TRBV20-1 and TRBJ2-5; 13 bases agree with TRBD2. CDR3 size: 14 residues. V dropped 1 base and J dropped 7; count of bases not matched to a gene: 3. Germline V lookup: CDR1 DFQATT, CDR2 SNEGSKA (reference sequence).

Comments on this clonotype: The CDR3 does not end in the conserved phenylalanine or tryptophan, so this is likely a read error. V usage is TRBV13 and J usage is TRBJ1-5; D unclear. The CDR3 is 14 residues long. Per germline, CDR1 PRHDT and CDR2 FYEKMQ (reference sequence). V was shortened by 6 bases and J by 0 bases, with 9 bases between the two germline ends. The CDR3 protein is CASRISDSNQPQHL. CDR3 sequence (DNA): TGTGCCAGCAGAATCAGCGATAGCAATCAGCCCCAGCATTTG.

Many counts were recorded for this clonotype. The chain employs TRBV7-6 and TRBJ1-1; a possible D gene is TRBD1 (5 bases). Germline CDR1 is SGHVS and CDR2 is FNYEAQ. The V gene lost 1 base and the J gene lost 5 bases, with 11 bases spanning the gap. The CDR3 spans 14 residues. For the CDR3, the DNA is TGTGCCAGCAGCTTAGTGGGGGAGGGTACTGAAGCTTTCTTT. Its translation is CASSLVGEGTEAFF.

This clonotype was found a few times. J is TRBJ1-1 and V is TRBV3-1; TRBD1 aligns across 7 bases. Losses at the gene ends were 1 base for V and 4 bases for J; bases not matched to a gene: 6. CDR3 size: 15 residues. Germline CDR1 is LGHDT and CDR2 is YNNKEL (reference sequence). The CDR3 reads CASSQVSGGGTEAFF. The CDR3 bases are TGTGCCAGCAGCCAAGTGTCAGGGGGAGGCACTGAAGCTTTCTTT.

About this clonotype itself: This could be a read error, since a much larger clone is one nucleotide away. The genes are TRBV28 and TRBJ2-2; D is unresolved. CDR1 and CDR2 from the germline V gene are MDHEN and SYDVKM. The CDR3 is 15 residues long. CDR3 sequence reads: CASSFPVTNIGELFF. CDR3 DNA sequence: TGTGCCAGCAGTTTTCCTGTCACGAACATCGGGGAGCTGTTTTTT.

The CDR3 region has the DNA TGTGCCAGCAGTTTCCCTGAGGGGGCTAACTATGGCTACACCTTC. It specifies CASSFPEGANYGYTF. The chain has TRBV12-3 or TRBV12-4 and TRBJ1-2; the D gene is possibly TRBD1 (6 bases). Trimming took 3 bases from V and 0 from J, leaving 11 bases between them. This CDR3 comprises 15 residues.

In nucleotides, the CDR3 is TGTGCCAGCAGTCTCAGGGTGGGGTACGAGCAGTACGTC. Residues: CASSLRVGYEQYV. The chain joins TRBV27 to TRBJ2-7, with D perhaps matching TRBD1 (5 bases). V shed 5 bases and J shed 4 bases, with 12 bases lying between them. Germline V lookup: CDR1 MNHEY, CDR2 SMNVEV (reference sequence). The CDR3 totals 13 residues.

This clonotype was detected only a few times. The gene calls are TRBV5-1 and TRBJ2-5, with D possibly matching TRBD2 (5 bases). This CDR3 is 15 amino acids long. V lost 4 bases and J 2 bases, leaving 15 bases between the germline ends. Germline V gives CDR1 SGHRS, CDR2 YFSETQ. The CDR3 coding sequence is TGCGCCAGCAGCCTTCCGCCCCCGGGACAAGAGACCCAGTACTTC. This encodes CASSLPPPGQETQYF.

This clonotype showed up just a few times. This chain joins TRBV5-1 and TRBJ2-5; D unclear. Trimming removed 1 base from V and 5 bases from J, with 9 bases in between. Germline V CDR1 and CDR2: SGHRS, YFSETQ. The CDR3 extends over 13 amino acids. The chain's CDR3 is CASSLWPGETQYF. The CDR3 region has the DNA TGCGCCAGCAGCTTGTGGCCGGGCGAGACCCAGTACTTC.

V and J are TRBV10-1 and TRBJ2-7, with TRBD2 matching over 9 bases. With V trimmed by 7 bases and J by 4 bases, 5 bases remained unmatched. The CDR3 covers 13 residues. CDR1 is WNHNN, CDR2 SYGVQD, per germline (reference sequence). The CDR3 is CASNPGLAYEQYV. The CDR3 coding sequence is TGCGCCAGCAACCCGGGACTAGCTTACGAGCAGTACGTC.

The chain is built from TRBV2 and TRBJ2-3, with D tentatively TRBD1 (5 bases). This CDR3 has 13 amino acids. Trimming took off 8 bases at V and 5 bases at J, with 14 bases between the two ends. CDR1 and CDR2 from the germline V gene are SNHLY and FYNNEI. This CDR3 reads CASAAGFGDTQYF. As DNA, the CDR3 is TGTGCCAGCGCGGCAGGGTTTGGAGATACGCAGTATTTT.

J is TRBJ1-4 and V is TRBV5-1, with TRBD1 as a possible D gene (6 bases). V gave up 4 bases and J gave up 4 bases, with 14 bases separating them. This CDR3 is built from 15 residues. Germline CDR1 is SGHRS and CDR2 is YFSETQ. The CDR3 sequence: CASSPGGAGNEKLFF. As DNA, the CDR3 is TGCGCCAGCAGCCCGGGGGGGGCAGGTAATGAAAAACTGTTTTTT.

The CDR3 loop reads CASSSSGGVNYGYTF. The CDR3 DNA reads as TGTGCCAGCAGTTCGAGTGGGGGGGTTAACTATGGCTACACCTTC. This rearrangement joins TRBV6-5 to TRBJ1-2; D is possibly TRBD1 (5 bases). Germline V gives CDR1 MNHEY, CDR2 SVGAGI. The CDR3 extends over 15 amino acids. V was trimmed by 4 bases and J by 1 base, leaving 13 bases between them.

This clonotype has ten or more counts. The chain combines TRBV5-6 with TRBJ2-3; TRBD2 might be the D (6 bases). V was cut by 0 bases and J by 8 bases, with 7 bases left in between. Germline V lookup: CDR1 SGHDT, CDR2 YYEEEE. The CDR3 totals 12 residues. The CDR3 reads CASSLGGGTQYF. CDR3 coding DNA: TGTGCCAGCAGCTTGGGGGGAGGTACGCAGTATTTT.

J is TRBJ2-3 and V is TRBV5-1, with 10 bases identical to TRBD2. V gave up 2 bases and J gave up 0 bases; unmatched junction bases: 3. The CDR3 loop spans 16 amino acids. From germline, CDR1 is SGHRS and CDR2 YFSETQ. The CDR3 sequence: CASSFLAGASTDTQYF. The CDR3 DNA follows: TGCGCCAGCAGCTTTCTAGCGGGGGCTAGCACAGATACGCAGTATTTT.

This clonotype was found many times. V is TRBV28 and J is TRBJ2-2, with 11 bases that match TRBD1. The CDR3 consists of 15 residues. With V trimmed by 4 bases and J by 7 bases, 5 bases remained unmatched. The germline CDR1 and CDR2 sequences are MDHEN and SYDVKM. The CDR3 bases are TGTGCCAGCAGTTCCGCCGGGACAGGGGGCGGGGAGCTGTTTTTT. Its translation: CASSSAGTGGGELFF.

CDR3 region: CAISRLAGVNEQFF. The CDR3, as DNA: TGTGCCATCAGTCGACTAGCGGGGGTCAATGAGCAGTTCTTC. This sequence joins TRBV10-3 and TRBJ2-1, with 12 positions matching TRBD2. The CDR3 length is 14 residues. With V trimmed by 5 bases and J by 6 bases, 2 bases remained unmatched. From germline, CDR1 is ENHRY and CDR2 SYGVKD.

V usage is TRBV28 and J usage is TRBJ2-1; D is perhaps TRBD2 (6 bases). CDR1 and CDR2 (germline): MDHEN, SYDVKM. This CDR3 has 14 residues. Between the trimmed V and J ends, which lost 2 bases and 6 bases, there was a span of 11 bases. DNA for the CDR3: TGTGCCAGCAGTTTAATCGGGAGCTTCAATGAGCAGTTCTTC. It yields the protein CASSLIGSFNEQFF.

This clonotype came up a few times. The rearrangement links TRBV28 to TRBJ2-1, with unresolved D. V was shortened by 6 bases and J by 5 bases, with 11 bases between the two germline ends. Germline assignment: CDR1 MDHEN and CDR2 SYDVKM. This CDR3 is 13 amino acids long. The CDR3, as DNA: TGTGCCAGCAGAGAGAGCCGAGACAATGAGCAGTTCTTC. The encoded protein is CASRESRDNEQFF.

This clonotype appeared a few times. Written as DNA, the CDR3 is TGTGCCAGCAGCTTAATGAATTCACCCCTCCACTTT. Translation gives CASSLMNSPLHF. V gene TRBV7-2 combines with J gene TRBJ1-6, with D unresolved. Between the trimmed V and J ends, which lost 2 bases and 7 bases, there was a span of 3 bases. The germline CDR1 and CDR2 sequences are SGHTA and FQGNSA. The CDR3 is 12 residues long.

This clonotype was detected only a few times. This sequence joins TRBV7-8 and TRBJ2-5; D unresolved. The V end was cut by 0 bases, the J end by 4 bases, with 15 bases between. Germline CDR1 SGHVS, CDR2 FQNEAQ. The CDR3 is 16 residues long. The CDR3 DNA reads as TGTGCCAGCAGCTTAGCGGTTTCCCCGTGGGGAGAGACCCAGTACTTC. This codes for CASSLAVSPWGETQYF.

This clonotype was picked up a small number of times. This chain connects TRBV5-1 to TRBJ2-3; 9 bases map to TRBD2. The length of the CDR3 is 14 residues. The germline V gene encodes CDR1 SGHRS and CDR2 YFSETQ. The V segment lost 5 bases and the J segment 6 bases; nucleotides outside the gene matches: 7. CDR3 nucleotide sequence: TGCGCCAGCAGGGATAGCGGGAGTGTCGATACGCAGTATTTT. As protein: CASRDSGSVDTQYF.

This clonotype occurred a few times. The genes are TRBV7-2 and TRBJ2-7; TRBD2 matches 10 bases. The CDR3 spans 14 residues. V lost 5 bases to trimming and J lost 3 bases; unmatched junction nucleotides: 4. Germline values: CDR1 SGHTA, CDR2 FQGNSA. CDR3 region: CASSHSGGGYEQYV. CDR3 DNA sequence: TGTGCCAGCAGCCACAGCGGGGGGGGCTACGAGCAGTACGTC.

The genes are TRBV20-1 and TRBJ2-3; 11 positions match TRBD2. The V segment lost 5 bases and the J segment 1 base; nucleotides outside the gene matches: 5. The CDR3 has 15 amino acids. Germline V gene data show CDR1 as DFQATT and CDR2 as SNEGSKA (reference sequence). This CDR3 reads CSAYGTSGRTDTQYF. The CDR3 DNA reads as TGCAGTGCTTACGGGACTAGCGGACGCACAGATACGCAGTATTTT.

This rearrangement joins TRBV21-1 to TRBJ2-1; the table's D gene call, TRBD2, was not cross checked with the DNA. TRBV21-1 constitutes a pseudogene. CDR3 length: 17 amino acids. CDR3: CASSKEEGQRGENEQFF. CDR3 nucleotide sequence: TGTGCCAGCAGCAAAGAGGAGGGCCAGCGGGGGGAGAATGAGCAGTTCTTC.

This clonotype was found a few times. The chain recombines TRBV6-4 with TRBJ1-1; D ambiguous. The V end lost 0 bases, the J end lost 11 bases, and 13 bases lay between the germline ends. The CDR3 is made up of 13 amino acids. Germline CDR1 MRHNA, CDR2 SNTAGT. CDR3 nucleotides: TGTGCCAGCAGTGACTCGAGGGATAGGGTGGCTTTCTTT. Protein sequence: CASSDSRDRVAFF.

The V and J genes are TRBV20-1 and TRBJ1-2; TRBD1 aligns across 9 bases. Germline V lookup: CDR1 DFQATT, CDR2 SNEGSKA (reference sequence). V was pared by 3 bases and J by 8 bases, with 13 bases of the junction left unmatched. The length of the CDR3 is 15 residues. CDR3 loop: CSARSETGGWQGYTF. DNA for the CDR3: TGCAGTGCTAGGAGCGAGACAGGGGGTTGGCAGGGCTACACCTTC.

The chain couples TRBV5-1 to TRBJ1-1, with D possibly being TRBD1 (6 bases). This CDR3 comprises 14 residues. Trimming took 10 bases from V and 6 from J, leaving 22 bases between them. CDR1 SGHRS and CDR2 YFSETQ come from the germline V gene. In DNA, the CDR3 is TGCGCCGGGGGCCCCCCGGGGACGGTTCCTGAAGCTTTCTTT. Encoded protein: CAGGPPGTVPEAFF.

This clonotype was seen only a few times. The chain links TRBV10-3 to TRBJ2-7; 7 bases align to TRBD2. The J segment lost 5 bases and the V segment lost 4 bases, leaving 8 bases of the junction unmatched. Germline CDR1 reads ENHRY; CDR2 reads SYGVKD. The CDR3 loop spans 14 amino acids. The CDR3 coding sequence is TGTGCCATCAGTGTGGGCGGGAGCATGAACGAGCAGTACGTC. Translating gives CAISVGGSMNEQYV.

V usage is TRBV7-3 and J usage is TRBJ2-3; no reliable D call. The V gene's germline CDR1 is SGHTA and CDR2 FQGTGA. The V end lost 1 base, the J end lost 0 bases, and 8 bases lay between the germline ends. The length of the CDR3 is 15 residues. CDR3 nucleotides: TGTGCCAGCAGCTTAAGACGGGCCAGCACAGATACGCAGTATTTT. Its protein is CASSLRRASTDTQYF. Combining the CDR3 with reference TRBV7-3 and TRBJ2-3 gives the whole variable domain GAGVSQTPSNKVTEKGKYVELRCDPISGHTALYWYRQSLGQGPEFLIYFQGTGAADDSGLPNDRFFAVRPEGSVSTLKIQRTERGDSAVYLCASSLRRASTDTQYFGPGTRLTVL.

The V gene is TRBV6-1, the J gene TRBJ1-5, with unresolved D. V was clipped by 3 bases and J by 3 bases, with 6 bases between them. Germline V gene sequence: CDR1 MNHNS, CDR2 SASEGT. CDR3 size: 13 residues. The CDR3 loop is CASSDRYNQPQHF. The CDR3 nucleotides read TGTGCCAGCAGTGACCGATACAATCAGCCCCAGCATTTT.